These 19 T cell receptor beta chains came from one sample sequenced in a study of T-cell reconstitution after alpha-beta-depleted transplantation in children. A TCRbeta library incorporating unique molecular identifiers was prepared. In TCRdb, the PCR reads were re-called with MiXCR into one record per CDR3 protein. The repertoire holds about 610,000 distinct CDR3 sequences, approximately 10% seen once, with about 4.2% in the top ten. The sample consisted of PBMCs from the stem cell graft donor, taken from the stem cell graft. The source of these receptors is a human donor who donated a stem cell graft to a child with acute myeloid leukemia.

The CDR3 loop is CSVQRGDEQFF. The CDR3, as DNA: TGCAGCGTTCAACGGGGGGATGAGCAGTTCTTC. The rearrangement uses TRBV29-1 and TRBJ2-1, with 7 bases aligning to TRBD2. Trimming removed 5 bases from V and 8 bases from J; junction bases left unmatched: 3. Germline V gives CDR1 SQVTM, CDR2 ANQGSEA. The CDR3 extends over 11 amino acids.

J is TRBJ1-5 and V is TRBV4-3; TRBD1 aligns across 10 bases. CDR1 and CDR2 (germline): LGHNA, YSLEER. This CDR3 is built from 15 residues. J lost 6 bases, V lost 2 bases, and 4 bases had no gene match. CDR3 residues: CASSQRQGASQPQHF. CDR3 DNA: TGCGCCAGCAGCCAACGACAGGGGGCAAGTCAGCCCCAGCATTTT.

V usage is TRBV7-2 and J usage is TRBJ2-1; D unclear. Trimming removed 4 bases from V and 2 bases from J, with 15 bases in between. This CDR3 spans 16 amino acids. Germline V lookup: CDR1 SGHTA, CDR2 FQGNSA. As DNA, the CDR3 is TGTGCCAGCAGCTCCGCCGTTACAGAGACCTACAATGAGCAGTTCTTC. Translation: CASSSAVTETYNEQFF.

This clonotype was detected ten times or more. The chain employs TRBV10-3 and TRBJ1-1, with D perhaps matching TRBD1 (6 bases). The CDR3 has 15 residues. Trimming left V 7 bases short and J 3 bases short, with 18 bases between. Germline loops: CDR1 ENHRY, CDR2 SYGVKD. The CDR3 nucleotides read TGTGCCATCAAGGGGGTTTCGGGGGCGGACACTGAAGCTTTCTTT. Translating it yields CAIKGVSGADTEAFF.

This clonotype has ten or more counts. The rearrangement links TRBV20-1 to TRBJ2-3, with no clear D. Trimming took off 3 bases at V and 2 bases at J, with 15 bases between the two ends. Germline CDR1 DFQATT, CDR2 SNEGSKA (reference sequence). The CDR3 consists of 15 residues. The CDR3 DNA follows: TGCAGTGCTAGTCTCCCTAGTTTCGACACAGATACGCAGTATTTT. Protein: CSASLPSFDTDTQYF.

A few counts support this clonotype. The gene calls are TRBV18 and TRBJ2-1; D remains ambiguous. Germline V lookup: CDR1 KGHSH, CDR2 LQKENI. V was cut by 3 bases and J by 8 bases, with 14 bases left in between. This CDR3 region has 14 residues. In DNA form, the CDR3 reads TGTGCCAGCTCACCGGGCCCAGGCCTGCATGAGCAGTTCTTC. This sequence encodes CASSPGPGLHEQFF.

V is TRBV4-2 and J is TRBJ2-3; 10 bases line up with TRBD2. CDR1 and CDR2 from the germline V gene are LGHNA and YNFKEQ. V lost 2 bases, J lost 3 bases, and 8 bases stayed unmatched. The CDR3 sequence is 17 residues long. The CDR3 protein is CASSQQSSGSLTDTQYF. DNA for the CDR3: TGTGCCAGCAGCCAACAATCTAGCGGGAGTTTGACAGATACGCAGTATTTT.

The chain couples TRBV7-9 to TRBJ2-3, with TRBD2 matching over 8 bases. V was pared by 3 bases and J by 2 bases, with 4 bases of the junction left unmatched. This CDR3 has 15 amino acids. CDR1 and CDR2 from the germline V gene are SEHNR and FQNEAQ (reference sequence). This chain's CDR3 is CASSFSGGFTDTQYF. CDR3 in DNA: TGTGCCAGCAGCTTTTCGGGGGGGTTCACAGATACGCAGTATTTT.

This clonotype was picked up many times. The chain employs TRBV6-5 and TRBJ2-3; possible D gene TRBD2, 6 bases. Germline lookup yields CDR1 MNHEY and CDR2 SVGAGI. This CDR3 has 15 amino acids. V was shortened by 2 bases and J by 0 bases, with 9 bases between the two germline ends. The CDR3 DNA reads TGTGCCAGCAGTTACCCCAGCGGGAGCACAGATACGCAGTATTTT. Translated, it gives CASSYPSGSTDTQYF.

This clonotype was seen only a few times. The rearrangement links TRBV20-1 to TRBJ2-4; 10 bases match TRBD2. V was pared by 5 bases and J by 8 bases, with 12 bases of the junction left unmatched. The CDR3 sequence is 15 residues long. From germline, CDR1 is DFQATT and CDR2 SNEGSKA (reference sequence). CDR3 region: CSAPDSGRLLYIQYF. Written as DNA, the CDR3 is TGCAGTGCTCCTGATAGCGGGAGGTTATTGTACATTCAGTACTTC.

The chain recombines TRBV10-3 with TRBJ2-2; 10 bases line up with TRBD2. The trim removed 6 bases at V and 3 bases at J, leaving 4 bases unmatched. Per germline, CDR1 ENHRY and CDR2 SYGVKD. CDR3 length: 15 residues. The CDR3 sequence: CAIRKREGYTGELFF. The CDR3 DNA reads as TGTGCCATCAGAAAGCGGGAGGGCTACACCGGGGAGCTGTTTTTT.

The rearrangement joins TRBV27 to TRBJ2-7; 9 bases fit TRBD1. Germline V gives CDR1 MNHEY, CDR2 SMNVEV (reference sequence). V gave up 4 bases and J gave up 0 bases; unmatched junction bases: 4. There are 15 residues in the CDR3. In DNA form, the CDR3 reads TGTGCCAGCAGTTGGGGGACAGGGTTCTCCTACGAGCAGTACTTC. Protein: CASSWGTGFSYEQYF.

The rearrangement links TRBV5-1 to TRBJ2-1, with D possibly being TRBD1 or TRBD2 (6 bases each). V shed 5 bases and J shed 0 bases, with 21 bases lying between them. Germline V lookup: CDR1 SGHRS, CDR2 YFSETQ. The CDR3 covers 18 residues. CDR3 region: CASRSTPGALSSYNEQFF. The DNA of the CDR3 is TGCGCCAGCAGATCGACCCCGGGGGCCCTGAGCTCCTACAATGAGCAGTTCTTC.

This clonotype was observed many times. This sequence joins TRBV12-3 or TRBV12-4 and TRBJ1-2; weak D call: TRBD1 (5 bases). The CDR3 covers 14 residues. Trimming stripped 2 bases from V and 3 bases from J, with 10 bases between. CDR3 bases: TGTGCCAGCAGTTTATCAGGGCCCTACTATGGCTACACCTTC. This translates into CASSLSGPYYGYTF.

The rearrangement joins TRBV10-3 to TRBJ2-7; 12 nucleotides agree with TRBD2. CDR1 and CDR2 (germline): ENHRY, SYGVKD. The ends lost 2 bases at V and 6 bases at J; junction bases unmatched: 5. The CDR3 is made up of 15 amino acids. The CDR3 nucleotides read TGTGCCATCAGTGAGGGACTAGCGGGACGGGGCGAGCAGTACTTC. It encodes CAISEGLAGRGEQYF.

This clonotype was detected many times. The V gene is TRBV20-1, the J gene TRBJ1-1; D is unclear. The CDR3 spans 11 residues. Germline lookup yields CDR1 DFQATT and CDR2 SNEGSKA (reference sequence). V was pared by 3 bases and J by 1 base, with 3 bases between. In nucleotides, the CDR3 is TGCAGTGCTAGTGGGAACACTGAAGCTTTCTTT. Translated: CSASGNTEAFF.

This clonotype was seen a few times. The rearrangement joins TRBV10-2 to TRBJ2-2; TRBD2 aligns across 13 bases. Germline V CDR1 and CDR2: WSHSY, SAAADI. The V segment lost 7 bases and the J segment 0 bases; nucleotides outside the gene matches: 5. The CDR3 has 17 amino acids. DNA for the CDR3: TGCGCCAGCACTTTACTAGCGGGAGGGCCGAACACCGGGGAGCTGTTTTTT. It is translated as CASTLLAGGPNTGELFF.

This clonotype was counted ten times or more. The chain carries TRBV6-1 and TRBJ2-3; 9 bases align to TRBD1. CDR1 MNHNS and CDR2 SASEGT come from the germline V gene. The CDR3 length is 14 residues. The junction had 5 bases not matched to a gene; V was cut back by 4 bases and J by 6 bases. CDR3 DNA sequence: TGTGCCAGCAGTGCGGGGACAGGGAGGGATACGCAGTATTTT. It translates to CASSAGTGRDTQYF.

V usage is TRBV5-1 and J usage is TRBJ2-6, with D maybe TRBD1 (5 bases). The V end lost 4 bases, the J end lost 4 bases, and 15 bases lay between the germline ends. The CDR3 is 16 residues long. CDR1 is SGHRS, CDR2 YFSETQ, per germline. The CDR3, as DNA: TGCGCCAGCAGCGTGGGGCAGCCCAACGGGGCCAACGTCCTGACTTTC. Its protein product is CASSVGQPNGANVLTF.